One TCR beta chain is described in this entry. This sample is drawn from a study of patients and donors after allogeneic stem cell transplantation. Using its own MiXCR run on the RT-PCR reads, TCRdb lists one record per CDR3 protein. Among around 150,000 distinct CDR3 sequences listed, approximately 37% were seen once. The CDR3 is 15 residues long. V was clipped by 2 bases and J by 4 bases, with 14 bases between them. Germline CDR1 and CDR2: MNHEY and SVGAGI. Specimen: blood, either unsorted or a sorted T cell fraction (not recorded which). The receptor's source is a human donor who was either an allogeneic HSCT recipient or a stem cell or donor lymphocyte infusion donor (not recorded which). It is not recorded whose cells these are; they may come from a transplant donor. J is TRBJ1-2 and V is TRBV6-5; no reliable D call. The CDR3 DNA sequence: TGTGCCAGCAGTTACCGCGGCTTCGGAGGCTATGGCTACACCTTC. Residues: CASSYRGFGGYGYTF.